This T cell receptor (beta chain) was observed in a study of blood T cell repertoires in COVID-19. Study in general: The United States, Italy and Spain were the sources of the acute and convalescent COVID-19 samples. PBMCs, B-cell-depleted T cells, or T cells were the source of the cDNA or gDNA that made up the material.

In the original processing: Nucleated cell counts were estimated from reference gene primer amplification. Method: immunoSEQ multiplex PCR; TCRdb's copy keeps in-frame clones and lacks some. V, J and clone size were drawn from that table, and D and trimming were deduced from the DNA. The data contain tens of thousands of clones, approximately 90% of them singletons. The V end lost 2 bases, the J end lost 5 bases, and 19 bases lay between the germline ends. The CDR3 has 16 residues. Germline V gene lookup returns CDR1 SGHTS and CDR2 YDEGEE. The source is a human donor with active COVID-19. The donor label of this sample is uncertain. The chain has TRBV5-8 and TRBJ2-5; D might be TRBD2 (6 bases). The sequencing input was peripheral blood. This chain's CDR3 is CASSFLGVAGSETQYF. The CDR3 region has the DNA TGTGCCAGCAGCTTCCTTGGTGTTGCGGGGAGTGAGACCCAGTACTTC.